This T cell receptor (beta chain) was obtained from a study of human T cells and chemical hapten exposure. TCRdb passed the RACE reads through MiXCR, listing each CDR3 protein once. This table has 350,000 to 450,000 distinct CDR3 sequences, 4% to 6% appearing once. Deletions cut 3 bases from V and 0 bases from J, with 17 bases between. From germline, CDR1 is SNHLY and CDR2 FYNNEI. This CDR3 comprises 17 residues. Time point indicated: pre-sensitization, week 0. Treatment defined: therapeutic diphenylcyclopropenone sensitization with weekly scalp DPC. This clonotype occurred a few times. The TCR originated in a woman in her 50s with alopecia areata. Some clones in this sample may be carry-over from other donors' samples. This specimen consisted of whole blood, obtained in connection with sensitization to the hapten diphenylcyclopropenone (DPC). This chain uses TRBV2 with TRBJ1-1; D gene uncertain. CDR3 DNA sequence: TGTGCCAGCAGTGACGTCCCGGGCGGGGATATGAACACTGAAGCTTTCTTT. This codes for CASSDVPGGDMNTEAFF.